This T cell receptor beta chain is drawn from a study of technical replicates of blood from a handful of donors. Repertoires were generated with immunoSEQ multiplex PCR, while TCRdb's copy carries only in-frame clones and drops some. The sample has approximately 51,000 clones, over 85% seen once. Germline V gene lookup returns CDR1 SNHLY and CDR2 FYNNEI. The CDR3 is 14 residues long. With 6 bases removed from V and 4 bases from J, the gap between germline ends came to 12 bases. The sequence came from a human donor in good health. Some clones in this sample may be carry-over from other donors' samples. Sample: PBMCs. This chain links TRBV2 with TRBJ2-2; D is undetermined. The chain's CDR3 is CASSRDTLTGELFF. The CDR3 nucleotides are TGTGCCAGCAGCAGAGACACTCTCACCGGGGAGCTGTTTTTT.